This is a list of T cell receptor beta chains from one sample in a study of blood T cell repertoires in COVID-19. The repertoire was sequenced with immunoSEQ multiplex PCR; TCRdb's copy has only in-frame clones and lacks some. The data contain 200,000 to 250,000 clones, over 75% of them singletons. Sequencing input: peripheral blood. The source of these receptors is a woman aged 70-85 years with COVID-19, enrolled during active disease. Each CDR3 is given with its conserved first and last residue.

cdr3_aa: CASTPLQGNQPQHF
j_call: TRBJ1-5
v_call: TRBV2

cdr3_aa: CASSLYRANYGYTF
j_call: TRBJ1-2
v_call: TRBV5-1

cdr3_aa: CASSLAGGDEQYF
j_call: TRBJ2-7
v_call: TRBV5-4

cdr3_aa: CASSTGQLNTGELFF
j_call: TRBJ2-2
v_call: TRBV19

cdr3_aa: CASSRQESSYNEQFF
j_call: TRBJ2-1
v_call: TRBV7-6

cdr3_aa: CASSLERGLGQPQHF
j_call: TRBJ1-5
v_call: TRBV7-2

cdr3_aa: CASGVTVSGNTIYF
j_call: TRBJ1-3
v_call: TRBV12-5

cdr3_aa: CASSYSGLAGGTVEQYF
j_call: TRBJ2-7
v_call: TRBV4-1

cdr3_aa: CASSSPETGGETQYF
j_call: TRBJ2-5
v_call: TRBV5-1

cdr3_aa: CASSLKGVPSTEAFF
j_call: TRBJ1-1
v_call: TRBV7-9

cdr3_aa: CASSPKGGLSYEQYF
j_call: TRBJ2-7
v_call: TRBV18

cdr3_aa: CSVAPGTATYGYTF
j_call: TRBJ1-2
v_call: TRBV29-1

cdr3_aa: CATSGGQGSNQPQHF
j_call: TRBJ1-5
v_call: TRBV15

cdr3_aa: CASSRTGSGNTIYF
j_call: TRBJ1-3
v_call: TRBV9

cdr3_aa: CASSRRTGRIAQHF
j_call: TRBJ1-5
v_call: TRBV3-1/TRBV3-2

cdr3_aa: CASSGDSLYGYTF
j_call: TRBJ1-2
v_call: TRBV5-6

cdr3_aa: CASSQEMRREKLFF
j_call: TRBJ1-4
v_call: TRBV3-1/TRBV3-2

cdr3_aa: CASSPGQGQGYTF
j_call: TRBJ1-2
v_call: TRBV18

cdr3_aa: CASSSFRVSYEQYF
j_call: TRBJ2-7
v_call: TRBV7-2

cdr3_aa: CASTEGSTEAFF
j_call: TRBJ1-1
v_call: TRBV12-3/TRBV12-4